Described below is a single T cell receptor (beta chain) sequence and its context. Sequencing used immunoSEQ multiplex PCR; TCRdb keeps in-frame clones, though not all of them. The repertoire holds more than 90,000 clones, with roughly nine tenths as singletons. J was trimmed by 0 bases and V by 4 bases; bases with no gene match: 5. CDR3 length: 15 amino acids. CDR1 MGHDK and CDR2 SYGVNS come from the germline V gene. This specimen belongs to a study of identifying expanded T cells in peripheral blood. The V and J genes are TRBV25-1 and TRBJ1-1; TRBD1 agrees at 7 bases. This clonotype was sampled from a person aged 18 to 75 in good health. The sample comprised blood. The CDR3 loop reads CASSVTGTVNTEAFF. The DNA of the CDR3 is TGTGCCAGCAGTGTCACTGGGACAGTGAACACTGAAGCTTTCTTT.